Each of the 19 T cell receptor beta chains below was sequenced from the same sample in a study of OX40 agonist ivuxolimab in advanced cancers. Sequencing was performed with immunoSEQ multiplex PCR; in TCRdb, only in-frame clones are kept and a portion is missing. In the table there are about 37,000 clones, approximately 82% of which are singletons. The specimen comprised CD4+ or CD8+ T cells sorted from blood, sampled in a trial of the OX40 agonist ivuxolimab. The receptors shown here come from an adult with an advanced solid tumor such as melanoma, head and neck, liver or kidney cancer.

Only a few counts were recorded for this clone. V usage is TRBV7-9 and J usage is TRBJ1-1; 7 nucleotides align to TRBD1. J lost 8 bases, V lost 5 bases, and 5 bases had no gene match. CDR1 and CDR2 (germline): SEHNR, FQNEAQ (reference sequence). The CDR3 length is 12 residues. Written as DNA, the CDR3 is TGTGCCAGCAGCCTAGGGGGCTCCGAAGCTTTCTTT. Protein sequence: CASSLGGSEAFF.

This clone showed up just a few times. The chain is built from TRBV7-9 and TRBJ2-7; D might be TRBD1 (5 bases). V lost 5 bases and J lost 2, with 10 bases in between. The germline CDR1 and CDR2 sequences are SEHNR and FQNEAQ (reference sequence). This CDR3 contains 13 residues. CDR3 sequence (DNA): TGTGCCAGCAGCCCCGACAGCACCTACGAGCAGTACTTC. This encodes CASSPDSTYEQYF.

The chain recombines TRBV30 with TRBJ2-3; D gene uncertain. This CDR3 is 14 amino acids long. V lost 4 bases and J 2 bases, leaving 13 bases between the germline ends. Germline V gene sequence: CDR1 GTSNPN, CDR2 SVGIG (reference sequence). The CDR3 DNA reads as TGTGCCTGGACGGCGGAATCAAACACAGATACGCAGTATTTT. This codes for CAWTAESNTDTQYF.

The V gene is TRBV27, the J gene TRBJ2-5; 15 nucleotides agree with TRBD2. Germline loops: CDR1 MNHEY, CDR2 SMNVEV (reference sequence). The CDR3 has 16 amino acids. The trim removed 6 bases at V and 0 bases at J, leaving 2 bases unmatched. CDR3 nucleotide sequence: TGTGCCAGCAGCGGACTAGCGGGAGGGTACCAAGAGACCCAGTACTTC. Protein: CASSGLAGGYQETQYF.

The CDR3 bases are TGTGCCAGCAGCGCCGGACAGGGGAACTATGGCTACACCTTC. It yields the protein CASSAGQGNYGYTF. The chain recombines TRBV7-8 with TRBJ1-2; 9 bases are a match to TRBD1. This CDR3 spans 14 amino acids. In germline, CDR1 is SGHVS, CDR2 FQNEAQ. V lost 5 bases to trimming and J lost 2 bases; unmatched junction nucleotides: 3.

This rearrangement joins TRBV7-9 to TRBJ1-1, with a possible D match to TRBD1 (5 bases). Germline CDR1 reads SEHNR; CDR2 reads FQNEAQ (reference sequence). This CDR3 comprises 14 residues. V was shortened by 3 bases and J by 6 bases, with 14 bases between the two germline ends. This CDR3 is CASSFGAVLAEAFF. In DNA, the CDR3 is TGTGCCAGCAGCTTCGGGGCTGTCTTGGCTGAAGCTTTCTTT.

CDR3 region: CASSPVAGEYEQYF. In nucleotides, the CDR3 is TGTGCCAGTAGTCCTGTGGCGGGAGAGTACGAGCAGTACTTC. The rearrangement uses TRBV19 and TRBJ2-7, with 7 nucleotides matching TRBD2. The CDR3 runs 14 residues. CDR1 is LNHDA, CDR2 SQIVND, per germline (reference sequence). V lost 5 bases and J lost 4; bases outside the gene matches: 8.

This chain uses TRBV9 with TRBJ2-3, with 9 bases that match TRBD2. CDR1 and CDR2 (germline): SGDLS, YYNGEE. This CDR3 is built from 16 residues. Trimming removed 2 bases from V and 4 bases from J; junction bases left unmatched: 8. The CDR3 here is CASSVSAGGYADTQYF. The CDR3, as DNA: TGTGCCAGCAGCGTTAGTGCGGGAGGGTATGCAGATACGCAGTATTTT.

This clone was counted a few times. This chain joins TRBV7-9 and TRBJ2-7; D possibly uses TRBD1 or TRBD2 (5 bases each). V lost 3 bases to trimming and J lost 3 bases, with 6 bases between them. CDR3 size: 12 residues. Germline-derived CDR1 and CDR2 are SEHNR and FQNEAQ (reference sequence). This CDR3 is CASSLGDYEQYF. CDR3 coding DNA: TGTGCCAGCAGCTTGGGGGACTACGAGCAGTACTTC.

This clone was recorded a few times. The chain recombines TRBV29-1 with TRBJ2-1; possibly TRBD2 for D (6 bases). Germline V gives CDR1 SQVTM, CDR2 ANQGSEA. The V and J ends lost 6 bases and 4 bases respectively, with 16 bases between them. The length of the CDR3 is 14 residues. Here the CDR3 DNA reads TGCAGCGTCAACCTAGCGCAAATTTACAATGAGCAGTTCTTC. Its protein product is CSVNLAQIYNEQFF.

The chain has TRBV28 and TRBJ2-5, with D tentatively TRBD2 (6 bases). The DNA end is more similar to TRBJ2-7, so the J call may be wrong. The germline V gene encodes CDR1 MDHEN and CDR2 SYDVKM. The CDR3 sequence is 15 residues long. The CDR3 protein is CASQDPSAGTYEQYF. DNA for the CDR3: TGTGCCAGCCAGGACCCTTCAGCGGGCACCTACGAGCAGTACTTC.

The rearrangement joins TRBV4-1 to TRBJ1-2, with 7 bases fitting TRBD1. CDR1 is MGHRA, CDR2 YSYEKL, per germline. The V gene end was trimmed by 0 bases and the J gene end by 7 bases; junction bases not matched to a gene: 8. The CDR3 extends over 15 amino acids. The CDR3 reads CASSQDATGYAGYTF. In DNA, the CDR3 is TGCGCCAGCAGCCAAGATGCGACAGGGTATGCTGGCTACACCTTC.

This clone was seen just once. V usage is TRBV7-9 and J usage is TRBJ1-2; the D is unclear. Germline lookup yields CDR1 SEHNR and CDR2 FQNEAQ (reference sequence). This CDR3 is built from 16 residues. V was shortened by 1 base and J by 0 bases, with 12 bases between the two germline ends. CDR3 DNA sequence: TGTGCCAGCAGCTTAGGAGGGATGAGGGCTAACTATGGCTACACCTTC. This translates into CASSLGGMRANYGYTF.

This clone was found once. The chain recombines TRBV9 with TRBJ2-7; D may be TRBD2 (7 bases). V shed 0 bases and J shed 0 bases, with 13 bases lying between them. There are 16 residues in the CDR3. CDR1 SGDLS and CDR2 YYNGEE come from the germline V gene. CDR3 region: CASSVEAGALSYEQYF. The CDR3 DNA sequence: TGTGCCAGCAGCGTAGAGGCGGGGGCCCTCTCCTACGAGCAGTACTTC.

The chain joins TRBV7-3 to TRBJ2-5, with D maybe TRBD1 (5 bases). CDR3 length: 14 residues. The germline V gene encodes CDR1 SGHTA and CDR2 FQGTGA. V was clipped by 5 bases and J by 7 bases, with 17 bases between them. Here the CDR3 reads CASSPQGSARTQYF. The CDR3 DNA reads as TGTGCCAGCAGCCCTCAGGGCAGTGCGAGGACCCAGTACTTC.

This chain links TRBV20-1 with TRBJ2-5, with D unresolved. The tail of the sequence fits TRBJ2-7 better, so the J call may be wrong. CDR1 is DFQATT, CDR2 SNEGSKA, per germline (reference sequence). This CDR3 is built from 10 residues. The CDR3 is CSAQEDEQYF. DNA of the CDR3: TGCAGTGCCCAAGAGGACGAGCAGTACTTC.

The CDR3 here is CASSRDFSTDTQYF. The CDR3 nucleotides are TGCGCCAGCTCTCGAGACTTTAGCACAGATACGCAGTATTTT. The chain joins TRBV5-1 to TRBJ2-3; no firm D call. The CDR3 extends over 14 amino acids. Per germline, CDR1 SGHRS and CDR2 YFSETQ. The V and J ends lost 7 bases and 0 bases respectively, with 12 bases between them.

The rearrangement links TRBV5-8 to TRBJ1-4, with D hard to call. The V end was cut by 4 bases, the J end by 4 bases, with 14 bases between. The germline CDR1 and CDR2 sequences are SGHTS and YDEGEE. The CDR3 consists of 15 residues. The CDR3 protein is CASSPREAFNEKLFF. In DNA form, the CDR3 reads TGTGCCAGCAGCCCGAGGGAAGCGTTTAATGAAAAACTGTTTTTT.

V and J are TRBV28 and TRBJ2-1; TRBD2 agrees at 12 bases. The CDR3 contains 15 residues. V lost 3 bases and J lost 7; bases outside the gene matches: 4. Germline-derived CDR1 and CDR2 are MDHEN and SYDVKM. The CDR3 nucleotides read TGTGCCAGCAGTTTTGGACTAGCGGGAACTAATGAGCAGTTCTTC. It translates to CASSFGLAGTNEQFF.